The 8 T cell receptor beta chains below were found in one sample sequenced in a study of radiation and T cells in renal cell carcinoma. Treatment defined: treatment-naive control, cytoreductive nephrectomy. Profiling relied on immunoSEQ multiplex PCR, and the TCRdb table lists in-frame clones only, not all of them. The table lists 25,000 or so clones, 45% to 70% of them singletons. The material sequenced was tumor tissue, taken from a patient whose treatment was nephrectomy without radiotherapy. These TCRs come from a human donor with renal cell carcinoma.

This clone was seen only a few times. The rearrangement uses TRBV19 and TRBJ1-2, with no clear D. V lost 7 bases and J lost 5, with 14 bases in between. Germline V gene data show CDR1 as LNHDA and CDR2 as SQIVND (reference sequence). CDR3 size: 13 residues. The CDR3 reads CASIRSTAYGYTF. As DNA, the CDR3 is TGTGCCAGTATCAGAAGCACGGCGTATGGCTACACCTTC. Combining the CDR3 with reference TRBV19 and TRBJ1-2 gives the whole variable domain DGGITQSPKYLFRKEGQNVTLSCEQNLNHDAMYWYRQDPGQGLRLIYYSQIVNDFQKGDIAEGYSVSREKKESFPLTVTSAQKNPTAFYLCASIRSTAYGYTFGSGTRLTVV.

Written as DNA, the CDR3 is TGTGCCAGCAGCCCACCATGGGACCCTGGAGATACGCAGTATTTT. Amino acids: CASSPPWDPGDTQYF. The chain links TRBV5-4 to TRBJ2-3; the D gene could be TRBD1 or TRBD2 (5 bases each). The V end was cut by 4 bases, the J end by 5 bases, with 17 bases between. This CDR3 region has 15 residues. Germline CDR1 SGHNT, CDR2 YYREEE (reference sequence). The variable domain in full, completed from reference TRBV5-4 and TRBJ2-3, reads ETGVTQSPTHLIKTRGQQVTLRCSSQSGHNTVSWYQQALGQGPQFIFQYYREEENGRGNFPPRFSGLQFPNYSSELNVNALELDDSALYLCASSPPWDPGDTQYFGPGTRLTVL.

The genes are TRBV10-1 and TRBJ1-2; 10 positions match TRBD1. This CDR3 is built from 17 residues. Germline V gene lookup returns CDR1 WNHNN and CDR2 SYGVQD (reference sequence). V lost 5 bases to trimming and J lost 2 bases; unmatched junction nucleotides: 11. The CDR3 is CASSRLRQGAENYGYTF. In DNA, the CDR3 is TGCGCCAGCAGTCGATTACGACAGGGGGCAGAGAACTATGGCTACACCTTC.

The chain joins TRBV5-6 to TRBJ2-3; TRBD1 is a possible D gene (6 bases). The CDR3 loop spans 16 amino acids. Germline CDR1 SGHDT, CDR2 YYEEEE. V dropped 4 bases and J dropped 2 bases, with 17 bases sitting between them. The CDR3 DNA sequence: TGTGCCAGCAGCCCCCCCGCAGGGGCCATCACAGATACGCAGTATTTT. It is translated as CASSPPAGAITDTQYF.

There are many counts of this clone. The chain is built from TRBV5-6 and TRBJ1-6; 8 positions match TRBD1. The germline V gene has CDR1 SGHDT and CDR2 YYEEEE. The CDR3 runs 16 residues. The trim removed 0 bases at V and 10 bases at J, leaving 9 bases unmatched. The DNA for the CDR3 is TGTGCCAGCAGCTTGGAGGGAGCAGGGGGCTACTCACCCCTCCACTTT. Its translation is CASSLEGAGGYSPLHF.

The V and J genes are TRBV29-1 and TRBJ1-2; 11 positions match TRBD1. After removal of 5 bases from V and 7 bases from J, the junction contained 6 bases not matched to a gene. The CDR3 is made up of 13 amino acids. CDR1 SQVTM and CDR2 ANQGSEA come from the germline V gene. In DNA form, the CDR3 reads TGCAGCGTTTGGACAGGGGGCGCGGGTGGCTACACCTTC. It specifies CSVWTGGAGGYTF.

The rearrangement joins TRBV4-1 to TRBJ1-1; unclear D gene. CDR1 MGHRA and CDR2 YSYEKL come from the germline V gene. The CDR3 is made up of 14 amino acids. V lost 4 bases and J 0 bases, leaving 9 bases between the germline ends. Written as DNA, the CDR3 is TGCGCCAGCAGCCTCACAACAGTGAACACTGAAGCTTTCTTT. This translates into CASSLTTVNTEAFF.

For the CDR3, the DNA is TGTGCCAGCAGCGCTGACTTGGGGGAATTCGGCACAGATACGCAGTATTTT. It encodes CASSADLGEFGTDTQYF. This chain joins TRBV11-1 and TRBJ2-3; TRBD1 or TRBD2 may be the D gene (5 bases each). V was pared by 5 bases and J by 1 base, with 19 bases between. This CDR3 region has 17 residues. CDR1 is SGHAT, CDR2 FQDESV, per germline (reference sequence).